This T cell receptor (beta chain) was recorded in a study of T-cell reconstitution after alpha-beta-depleted transplantation in children. This clonotype was counted many times. Its antigen is unidentified. Study results and limitations: Among T cells one year after transplant, newly produced cells accounted for most counts and diversity.

The junction had 3 bases not matched to a gene; V was cut back by 0 bases and J by 2 bases. Looked up from germline, CDR1 is DFQATT and CDR2 is SNEGSKA (reference sequence). The CDR3 runs 15 residues. This sample's TCRbeta library carried unique molecular identifier barcodes. TCRdb redid the calling of the PCR reads with MiXCR, one entry per CDR3 protein. The table records around 72,000 distinct CDR3 sequences, just under 5% of them present only once. Sequenced here: PBMCs, mostly from graft donor cells, sampled 180 days after TCRalphabeta/CD19-depleted stem cell transplant. V and J are TRBV20-1 and TRBJ2-5; 10 bases line up with TRBD2. The receptor was isolated from a boy less than two years old who had a stem cell transplant for acute myeloid leukemia, so the T cells may come from the graft donor. The CDR3 DNA follows: TGCAGTGCTAGAGATGGAGCGGGGGGGCAAGAGACCCAGTACTTC. Translating gives CSARDGAGGQETQYF.